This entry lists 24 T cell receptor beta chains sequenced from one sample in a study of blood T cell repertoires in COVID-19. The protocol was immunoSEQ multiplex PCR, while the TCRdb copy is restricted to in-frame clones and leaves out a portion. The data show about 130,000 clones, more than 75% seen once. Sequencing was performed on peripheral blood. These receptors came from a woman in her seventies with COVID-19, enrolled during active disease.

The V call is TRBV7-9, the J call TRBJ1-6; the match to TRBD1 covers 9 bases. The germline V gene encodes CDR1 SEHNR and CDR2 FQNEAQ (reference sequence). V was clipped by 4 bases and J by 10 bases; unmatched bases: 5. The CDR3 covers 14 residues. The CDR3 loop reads CASSSPGQGSPLHF. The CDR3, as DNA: TGTGCCAGCAGCTCCCCGGGACAGGGCTCACCCCTCCACTTT.

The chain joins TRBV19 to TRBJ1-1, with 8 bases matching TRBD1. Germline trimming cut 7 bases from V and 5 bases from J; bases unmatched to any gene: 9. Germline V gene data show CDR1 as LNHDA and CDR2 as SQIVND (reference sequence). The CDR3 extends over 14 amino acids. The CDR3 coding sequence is TGTGCCAGTAATCCGACAGGGGTAGGGACTGAAGCTTTCTTT. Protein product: CASNPTGVGTEAFF.

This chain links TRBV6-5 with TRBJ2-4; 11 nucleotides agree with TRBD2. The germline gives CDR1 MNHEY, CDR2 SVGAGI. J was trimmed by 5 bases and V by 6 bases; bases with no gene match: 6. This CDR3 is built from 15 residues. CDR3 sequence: CASRIAGGSQNIQYF. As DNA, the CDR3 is TGTGCCAGCAGGATAGCGGGGGGGTCGCAAAACATTCAGTACTTC.

CDR3 amino acids: CASSPGQGASEAFF. The DNA of the CDR3 is TGTGCCAGCAGCCCGGGACAGGGGGCAAGTGAAGCTTTCTTT. V usage is TRBV27 and J usage is TRBJ1-1, with 12 bases that match TRBD1. The CDR3 runs 14 residues. With 6 bases clipped from V and 7 bases from J, the junction kept 6 bases outside the gene matches. The V gene's germline CDR1 is MNHEY and CDR2 SMNVEV (reference sequence).

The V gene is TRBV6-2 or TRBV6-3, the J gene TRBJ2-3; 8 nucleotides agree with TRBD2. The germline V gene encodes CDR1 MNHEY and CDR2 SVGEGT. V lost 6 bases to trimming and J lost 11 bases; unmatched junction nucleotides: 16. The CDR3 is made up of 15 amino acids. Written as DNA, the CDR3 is TGTGCCAGCAGCCCAGGACTAGCCCCTCTCAGCGGGCAGTATTTT. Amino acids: CASSPGLAPLSGQYF.

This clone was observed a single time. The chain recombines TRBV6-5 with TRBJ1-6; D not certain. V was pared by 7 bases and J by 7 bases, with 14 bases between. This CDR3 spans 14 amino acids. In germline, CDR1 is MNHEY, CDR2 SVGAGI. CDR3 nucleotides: TGTGCCAGCATTCAGGCTTCTCGAAATTCACCCCTCCACTTT. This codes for CASIQASRNSPLHF.

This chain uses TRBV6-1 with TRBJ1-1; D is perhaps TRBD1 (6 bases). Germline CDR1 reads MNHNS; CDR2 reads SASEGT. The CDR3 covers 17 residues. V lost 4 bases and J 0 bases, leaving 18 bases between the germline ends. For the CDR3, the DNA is TGTGCCAGCAGTGGGCCGGGACAAGGCCCACTGAACACTGAAGCTTTCTTT. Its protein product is CASSGPGQGPLNTEAFF.

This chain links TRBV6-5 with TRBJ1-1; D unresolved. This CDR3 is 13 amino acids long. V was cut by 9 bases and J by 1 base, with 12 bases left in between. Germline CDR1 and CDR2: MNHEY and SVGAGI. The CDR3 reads CASSFSENTEAFF. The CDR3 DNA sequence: TGTGCCAGTTCCTTCAGTGAGAACACTGAAGCTTTCTTT.

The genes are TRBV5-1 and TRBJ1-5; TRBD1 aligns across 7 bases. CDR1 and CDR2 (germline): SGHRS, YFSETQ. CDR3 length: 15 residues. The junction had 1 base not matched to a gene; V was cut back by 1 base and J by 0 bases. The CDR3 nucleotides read TGCGCCAGCAGCTTGACAGGGGATAGCAATCAGCCCCAGCATTTT. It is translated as CASSLTGDSNQPQHF.

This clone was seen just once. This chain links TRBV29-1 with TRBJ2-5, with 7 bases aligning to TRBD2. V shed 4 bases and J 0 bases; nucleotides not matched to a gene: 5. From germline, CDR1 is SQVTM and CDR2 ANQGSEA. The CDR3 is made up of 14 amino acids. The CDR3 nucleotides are TGCAGCGTTGTTGGGGGGGTGAACCAAGAGACCCAGTACTTC. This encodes CSVVGGVNQETQYF.

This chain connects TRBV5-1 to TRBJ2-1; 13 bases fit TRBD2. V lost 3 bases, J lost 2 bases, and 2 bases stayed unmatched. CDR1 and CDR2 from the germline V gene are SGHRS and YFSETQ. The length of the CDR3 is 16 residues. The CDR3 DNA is TGCGCCAGCAGCTCAGGGACTAGCGGGGCCTACAATGAGCAGTTCTTC. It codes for CASSSGTSGAYNEQFF.

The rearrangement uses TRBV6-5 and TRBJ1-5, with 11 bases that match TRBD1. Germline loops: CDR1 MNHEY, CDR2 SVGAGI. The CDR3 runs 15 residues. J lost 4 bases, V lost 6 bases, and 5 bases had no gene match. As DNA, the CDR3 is TGTGCCAGCAGGCACGGGACAGGGGGGAATCAGCCCCAGCATTTT. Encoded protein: CASRHGTGGNQPQHF.

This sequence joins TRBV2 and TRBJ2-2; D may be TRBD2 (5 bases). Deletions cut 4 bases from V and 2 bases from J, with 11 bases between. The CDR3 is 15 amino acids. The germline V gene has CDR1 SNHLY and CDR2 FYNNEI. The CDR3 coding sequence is TGTGCCAGCAGTGGAGGGAGAGCCAACACCGGGGAGCTGTTTTTT. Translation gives CASSGGRANTGELFF.

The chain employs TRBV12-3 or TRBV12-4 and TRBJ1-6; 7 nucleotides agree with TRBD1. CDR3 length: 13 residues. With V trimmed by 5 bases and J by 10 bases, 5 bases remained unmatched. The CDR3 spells CASSLGQKSPLHF. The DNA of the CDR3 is TGTGCCAGCAGTCTGGGACAGAAGTCACCCCTCCACTTT.

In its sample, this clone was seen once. Here the CDR3 DNA reads TGCGCCAGCAGCTCCCCCGGGACAGGGAATAACGAGCAGTACTTC. Translating gives CASSSPGTGNNEQYF. This rearrangement joins TRBV5-1 to TRBJ2-7; 9 positions match TRBD1. The length of the CDR3 is 15 residues. Germline assignment: CDR1 SGHRS and CDR2 YFSETQ. V dropped 3 bases and J dropped 5; count of bases not matched to a gene: 9. The whole variable domain, filled in from reference TRBV5-1 and TRBJ2-7, reads KAGVTQTPRYLIKTRGQQVTLSCSPISGHRSVSWYQQTPGQGLQFLFEYFSETQRNKGNFPGRFSGRQFSNSRSEMNVSTLELGDSALYLCASSSPGTGNNEQYFGPGTRLTVT.

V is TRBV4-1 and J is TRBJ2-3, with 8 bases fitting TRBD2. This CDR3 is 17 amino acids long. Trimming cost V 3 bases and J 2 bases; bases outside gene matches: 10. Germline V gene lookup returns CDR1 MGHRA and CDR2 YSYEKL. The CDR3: CASSQGAGLAPTDTQYF. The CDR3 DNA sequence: TGCGCCAGCAGCCAGGGGGCCGGACTAGCCCCCACAGATACGCAGTATTTT.

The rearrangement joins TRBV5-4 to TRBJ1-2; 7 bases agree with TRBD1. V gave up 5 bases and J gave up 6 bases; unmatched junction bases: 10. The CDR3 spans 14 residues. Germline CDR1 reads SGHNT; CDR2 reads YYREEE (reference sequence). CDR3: CASSIPGDSHGYTF. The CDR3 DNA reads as TGTGCCAGCAGTATCCCGGGGGACAGCCATGGCTACACCTTC. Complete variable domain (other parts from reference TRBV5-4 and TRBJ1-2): ETGVTQSPTHLIKTRGQQVTLRCSSQSGHNTVSWYQQALGQGPQFIFQYYREEENGRGNFPPRFSGLQFPNYSSELNVNALELDDSALYLCASSIPGDSHGYTFGSGTRLTVV.

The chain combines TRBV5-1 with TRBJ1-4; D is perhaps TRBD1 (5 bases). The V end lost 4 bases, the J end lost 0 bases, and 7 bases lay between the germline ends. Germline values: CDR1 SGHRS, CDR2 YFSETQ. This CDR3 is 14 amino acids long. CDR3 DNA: TGCGCCAGCAGCACAGGTGCAACTAATGAAAAACTGTTTTTT. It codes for CASSTGATNEKLFF.

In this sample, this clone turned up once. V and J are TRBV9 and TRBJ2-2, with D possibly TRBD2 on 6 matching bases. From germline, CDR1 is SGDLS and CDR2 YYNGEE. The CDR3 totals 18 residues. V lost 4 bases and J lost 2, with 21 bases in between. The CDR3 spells CASSFRPLAGLNTGELFF. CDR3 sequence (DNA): TGTGCCAGCAGCTTCCGACCCCTGGCGGGGCTAAACACCGGGGAGCTGTTTTTT.

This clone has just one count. CDR3 sequence: CASSHRDTQNIQYF. The CDR3 DNA reads as TGTGCCAGCAGCCACCGGGACACCCAAAACATTCAGTACTTC. This chain uses TRBV5-6 with TRBJ2-4; D is perhaps TRBD1 (6 bases). CDR3 length: 14 residues. Trimming stripped 4 bases from V and 5 bases from J, with 13 bases between. Germline assignment: CDR1 SGHDT and CDR2 YYEEEE.

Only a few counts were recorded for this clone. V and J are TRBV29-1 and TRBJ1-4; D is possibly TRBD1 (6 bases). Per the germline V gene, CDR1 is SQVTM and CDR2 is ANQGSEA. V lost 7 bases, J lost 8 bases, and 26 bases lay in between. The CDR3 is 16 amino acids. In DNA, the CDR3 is TGCAGCGCTCGAACAGGGTCCGGACGGAAAAAGGAAAAACTGTTTTTT. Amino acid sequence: CSARTGSGRKKEKLFF.

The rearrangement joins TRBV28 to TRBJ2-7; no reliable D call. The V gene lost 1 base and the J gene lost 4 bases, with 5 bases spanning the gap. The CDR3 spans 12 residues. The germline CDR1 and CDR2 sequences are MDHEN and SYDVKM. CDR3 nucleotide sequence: TGTGCCAGCAGTTTATCCGGGTACGAGCAGTACTTC. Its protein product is CASSLSGYEQYF. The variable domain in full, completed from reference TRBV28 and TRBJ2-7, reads DVKVTQSSRYLVKRTGEKVFLECVQDMDHENMFWYRQDPGLGLRLIYFSYDVKMKEKGDIPEGYSVSREKKERFSLILESASTNQTSMYLCASSLSGYEQYFGPGTRLTVT.

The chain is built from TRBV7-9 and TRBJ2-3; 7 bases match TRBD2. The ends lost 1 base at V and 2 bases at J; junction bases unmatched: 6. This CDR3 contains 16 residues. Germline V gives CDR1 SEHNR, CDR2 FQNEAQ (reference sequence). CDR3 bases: TGTGCCAGCAGCTTAGGGGCTAGCGGCATCACAGATACGCAGTATTTT. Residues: CASSLGASGITDTQYF.

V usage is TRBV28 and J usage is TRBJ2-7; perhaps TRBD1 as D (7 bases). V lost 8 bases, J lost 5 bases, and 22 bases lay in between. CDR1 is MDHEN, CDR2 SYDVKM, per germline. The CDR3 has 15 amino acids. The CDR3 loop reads CASRGGGQGGDEQYF. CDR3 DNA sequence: TGTGCCAGCCGTGGGGGTGGGCAGGGGGGCGACGAGCAGTACTTC.